This T cell receptor (beta chain) was obtained from a study of cytomegalovirus exposure and HLA in healthy donors. In germline, CDR1 is SGHNT, CDR2 YENEEA. The V end lost 5 bases, the J end lost 4 bases, and 23 bases lay between the germline ends. The CDR3 is 17 residues long. Donors were drawn from the approximately 120-subject validation cohort, separate from the approximately 640-subject first cohort. A remark on this clone: Its antigen is not known.

Sequenced by immunoSEQ multiplex PCR; TCRdb stores in-frame clones only, minus some. Among about 180,000 clones listed, about 85% were seen once. Study-wide results and caveats: There were a few CMV-associated chains whose specificity for CMV antigens was confirmed in vitro.

This chain joins TRBV11-3 and TRBJ2-5; D might be TRBD2 (6 bases). The TCR originated in a man aged 18 to 29 in good health and CMV-seropositive. Input material: PBMCs. The CDR3 region is CASSRKSAWGVRETQYF. CDR3 DNA: TGTGCCAGCAGCAGAAAGTCGGCTTGGGGGGTGAGAGAGACCCAGTACTTC.